This entry lists 6 T cell receptor beta chains sequenced from one sample in a study of blood T cell repertoires in COVID-19. Sequencing was performed with immunoSEQ multiplex PCR; in TCRdb, only in-frame clones are kept and a portion is missing. Among fewer than 700,000 clones listed, 70% to 90% were seen once. Material: peripheral blood. Source of these receptors: a woman between 50 and 59 years old with COVID-19, enrolled during active disease.

The rearrangement links TRBV5-6 to TRBJ1-5; a possible D gene is TRBD1 (6 bases). V was cut by 2 bases and J by 7 bases, with 13 bases left in between. The CDR3 sequence is 14 residues long. Per the germline V gene, CDR1 is SGHDT and CDR2 is YYEEEE. This chain's CDR3 is CASSFSGARQPQHF. The CDR3 DNA follows: TGTGCCAGCAGCTTCTCAGGGGCCAGGCAGCCCCAGCATTTT.

J is TRBJ2-7 and V is TRBV9; TRBD1 aligns across 7 bases. The CDR3 consists of 15 residues. V dropped 3 bases and J dropped 3; count of bases not matched to a gene: 9. The germline V gene encodes CDR1 SGDLS and CDR2 YYNGEE. The CDR3, as DNA: TGTGCCAGCAGCGCGCGACAGGGAGAGGGCTACGAGCAGTACTTC. This codes for CASSARQGEGYEQYF.

The CDR3 reads CASSPGSRPSGYTF. The CDR3 DNA reads TGTGCCAGCAGCCCCGGGAGCCGCCCCTCGGGCTACACCTTC. This sequence joins TRBV27 and TRBJ1-2; D unresolved. The CDR3 is 14 residues long. Trimming took 6 bases from V and 8 from J, leaving 19 bases between them. From germline, CDR1 is MNHEY and CDR2 SMNVEV (reference sequence).

This chain connects TRBV24-1 to TRBJ2-5; 8 bases fit TRBD2. V gave up 3 bases and J gave up 4 bases; unmatched junction bases: 12. This CDR3 spans 17 amino acids. Germline CDR1 and CDR2: KGHDR and SFDVKD. CDR3 loop: CATSDETFSGVRETQYF. The CDR3 nucleotides are TGTGCCACCAGTGATGAGACCTTTAGCGGGGTCAGAGAGACCCAGTACTTC.

V usage is TRBV6-2 or TRBV6-3 and J usage is TRBJ1-1; 8 bases align to TRBD1. V trimming: 3 bases; J trimming: 4 bases; junction bases outside the gene matches: 10. The CDR3 is made up of 16 amino acids. Germline V gene sequence: CDR1 MNHEY, CDR2 SVGEGT. CDR3 sequence: CASSYQTGVVSTEAFF. CDR3 bases: TGTGCCAGCAGTTATCAGACAGGGGTCGTCAGCACTGAAGCTTTCTTT.

V gene TRBV6-5 combines with J gene TRBJ1-1; 10 bases are shared with TRBD1. From germline, CDR1 is MNHEY and CDR2 SVGAGI. The CDR3 spans 15 residues. Unmatched junction bases numbered 10, after V lost 6 bases and J lost 6 bases. The chain's CDR3 is CASRTGTGVSAEAFF. CDR3 DNA sequence: TGTGCCAGCAGAACCGGGACAGGGGTGAGCGCTGAAGCTTTCTTT.